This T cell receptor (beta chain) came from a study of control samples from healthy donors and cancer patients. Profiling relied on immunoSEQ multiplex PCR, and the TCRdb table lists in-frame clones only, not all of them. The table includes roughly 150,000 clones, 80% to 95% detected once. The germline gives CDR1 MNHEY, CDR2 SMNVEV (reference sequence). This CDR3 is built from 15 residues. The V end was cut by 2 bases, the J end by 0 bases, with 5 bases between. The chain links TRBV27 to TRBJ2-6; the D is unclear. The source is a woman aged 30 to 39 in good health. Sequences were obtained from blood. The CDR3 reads CASSLLDSGANVLTF. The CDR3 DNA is TGTGCCAGCAGTTTACTCGACTCTGGGGCCAACGTCCTGACTTTC.